This T cell receptor (beta chain) was found in a study of T cell repertoires in cytomegalovirus infection. The CDR3 extends over 16 amino acids. From germline, CDR1 is SEHNR and CDR2 FQNEAQ (reference sequence). V shed 5 bases and J shed 0 bases, with 14 bases lying between them. Each CDR3 protein is one row after TCRdb ran MiXCR on the reads. The sample carries hundreds of thousands of distinct CDR3 sequences, approximately 33% recorded once. Comments on this clonotype: Its target is not known.

V and J are TRBV7-9 and TRBJ2-1, with D maybe TRBD2 (6 bases). Sequenced material: cultured PBMCs, taken from culture after CMV antigen stimulation. The source of this sequence is a human donor in good health (CMV status not recorded). Some clones in this sample may be carry-over from other donors' samples. The DNA for the CDR3 is TGTGCCAGCAGCGGTTTCGGGGGACTCTCCTACAATGAGCAGTTCTTC. Translated: CASSGFGGLSYNEQFF.